The 32 T cell receptor beta chains presented below share a single source sample, sequenced in a study of Ad26.COV2.S vaccination and SARS-CoV-2 variants. Using immunoSEQ multiplex PCR, the repertoire was profiled, and TCRdb retains in-frame clones only, with some absent. Seen here are a few hundred thousand clones, roughly 80% observed once, and the top ten hold nearly 7.5%. Treatment in this sample: some 19 received Ad26.COV2.S at low or high dose, single or two shots; roughly five received placebo; per-sample allocation not given. The samples were gathered on day 63 after the first injection of vaccine or placebo. Source: peripheral blood, taken in a trial of Ad26.COV2.S vaccine versus placebo. The receptors shown here come from a person aged 18 to 59 who received the Ad26.COV2.S COVID-19 vaccine or a placebo.

This chain links TRBV9 with TRBJ2-7, with 8 bases aligning to TRBD2. V shed 4 bases, J shed 4 bases, and the junction held 10 bases outside the gene matches. The germline V gene has CDR1 SGDLS and CDR2 YYNGEE. The CDR3 consists of 15 residues. The chain's CDR3 is CASSPGGAGGYEQYF. CDR3 nucleotide sequence: TGTGCCAGCAGCCCTGGGGGTGCGGGGGGTTACGAGCAGTACTTC.

V and J are TRBV18 and TRBJ1-1; D is perhaps TRBD1 (6 bases). The V gene's germline CDR1 is KGHSH and CDR2 LQKENI. V was pared by 4 bases and J by 4 bases, with 19 bases between. The CDR3 contains 16 residues. Written as DNA, the CDR3 is TGTGCCAGCTCACATGGACAGCCGAGGACTCTCACTGAAGCTTTCTTT. As protein: CASSHGQPRTLTEAFF. Full variable domain (remainder filled in from reference TRBV18 and TRBJ1-1): NAGVMQNPRHLVRRRGQEARLRCSPMKGHSHVYWYRQLPEEGLKFMVYLQKENIIDESGMPKERFSAEFPKEGPSILRIQQVVRGDSAAYFCASSHGQPRTLTEAFFGQGTRLTVV.

The chain has TRBV19 and TRBJ2-7; D call uncertain. V dropped 5 bases and J dropped 0 bases, with 11 bases sitting between them. In germline, CDR1 is LNHDA, CDR2 SQIVND (reference sequence). CDR3 length: 14 residues. DNA for the CDR3: TGTGCCAGTAGTTCCGGTCTTAGCTCCTACGAGCAGTACTTC. Translating it yields CASSSGLSSYEQYF. Full variable domain (rest looked up from reference TRBV19 and TRBJ2-7): DGGITQSPKYLFRKEGQNVTLSCEQNLNHDAMYWYRQDPGQGLRLIYYSQIVNDFQKGDIAEGYSVSREKKESFPLTVTSAQKNPTAFYLCASSSGLSSYEQYFGPGTRLTVT.

The chain joins TRBV5-5 to TRBJ2-3; 8 bases line up with TRBD1. The germline V gene has CDR1 SGHKS and CDR2 YYEKEE (reference sequence). The J segment lost 2 bases and the V segment lost 0 bases, leaving 2 bases of the junction unmatched. This CDR3 is built from 15 residues. The CDR3 region has the DNA TGTGCCAGCAGCTTGGAACAGGGGGACACAGATACGCAGTATTTT. The encoded protein is CASSLEQGDTDTQYF.

The chain uses TRBV12-3 or TRBV12-4 and TRBJ1-1; a possible D gene is TRBD1 (6 bases). The V gene lost 6 bases and the J gene lost 4 bases, with 12 bases spanning the gap. The CDR3 runs to 13 residues. CDR3 coding DNA: TGTGCCAGCAGACCTCTACAGGGCACTGAAGCTTTCTTT. This encodes CASRPLQGTEAFF.

The DNA of the CDR3 is TGTGCCAGCAGCCGAGGACTAGCGGGAGCTCGGGAGCAGTACTTC. The encoded protein is CASSRGLAGAREQYF. The gene calls are TRBV27 and TRBJ2-7; 13 bases map to TRBD2. CDR1 is MNHEY, CDR2 SMNVEV, per germline (reference sequence). The junction had 9 bases not matched to a gene; V was cut back by 6 bases and J by 7 bases. This CDR3 region has 15 residues.

The genes are TRBV5-1 and TRBJ2-2; D remains unclear. Germline CDR1 and CDR2: SGHRS and YFSETQ. V shed 2 bases and J shed 2 bases, with 7 bases lying between them. The CDR3 sequence is 14 residues long. The CDR3 loop reads CASSFATNTGELFF. CDR3 in DNA: TGCGCCAGCAGCTTCGCTACCAACACCGGGGAGCTGTTTTTT. The variable domain in full, completed from reference TRBV5-1 and TRBJ2-2, reads KAGVTQTPRYLIKTRGQQVTLSCSPISGHRSVSWYQQTPGQGLQFLFEYFSETQRNKGNFPGRFSGRQFSNSRSEMNVSTLELGDSALYLCASSFATNTGELFFGEGSRLTVL.

This clone was recorded a few times. The chain carries TRBV2 and TRBJ1-2; D is possibly TRBD1 (6 bases). From germline, CDR1 is SNHLY and CDR2 FYNNEI. Trimming removed 10 bases from V and 7 bases from J, with 19 bases in between. The CDR3 spans 13 residues. CDR3 loop: CATERGRGGGYTF. The CDR3, as DNA: TGTGCCACCGAGAGGGGCAGGGGAGGTGGCTACACCTTC.

This chain joins TRBV27 and TRBJ1-1, with a possible D match to TRBD1 (6 bases). The CDR3 extends over 15 amino acids. V dropped 4 bases and J dropped 2 bases, with 14 bases sitting between them. Germline CDR1 and CDR2: MNHEY and SMNVEV (reference sequence). The CDR3 DNA is TGTGCCAGCAGTTCACCTCCGGGACACAACACTGAAGCTTTCTTT. It translates to CASSSPPGHNTEAFF.

V is TRBV5-4 and J is TRBJ2-1, with 9 bases fitting TRBD2. This CDR3 is 13 amino acids long. Trimming cost V 3 bases and J 9 bases; bases outside gene matches: 4. The V gene's germline CDR1 is SGHNT and CDR2 YYREEE (reference sequence). CDR3 nucleotide sequence: TGTGCCAGCAGCTCTCTAGCGGGATCTGAGCAGTTCTTC. Translated, it gives CASSSLAGSEQFF.

This chain connects TRBV4-3 to TRBJ1-2, with unresolved D. The germline CDR1 and CDR2 sequences are LGHNA and YSLEER. The CDR3 runs 15 residues. V lost 5 bases to trimming and J lost 3 bases, with 16 bases between them. CDR3 bases: TGCGCCAGCAGCTCCCGGACCGGGCTCGACTATGGCTACACCTTC. Amino acid sequence: CASSSRTGLDYGYTF.

This chain links TRBV5-5 with TRBJ1-1; D not resolved. V lost 0 bases to trimming and J lost 1 base, with 7 bases between them. In germline, CDR1 is SGHKS, CDR2 YYEKEE (reference sequence). CDR3 length: 14 residues. This CDR3 is CASSLARGNTEAFF. DNA for the CDR3: TGTGCCAGCAGCTTGGCCCGGGGGAACACTGAAGCTTTCTTT.

This clone was found once. Other DNA sequences within the sample encode an identical CDR3. The chain has TRBV2 and TRBJ2-3, with no clear D. This CDR3 region has 11 residues. The germline V gene encodes CDR1 SNHLY and CDR2 FYNNEI. The V end was cut by 4 bases, the J end by 4 bases, with 3 bases between. The CDR3 DNA is TGTGCCAGCAGTGGGGCAGATACGCAGTATTTT. Its translation is CASSGADTQYF.

The chain carries TRBV5-1 and TRBJ1-2, with D unresolved. Trimming left V 0 bases short and J 6 bases short, with 6 bases between. The length of the CDR3 is 12 residues. The V gene's germline CDR1 is SGHRS and CDR2 YFSETQ. The CDR3 is CASSLESDGYTF. Written as DNA, the CDR3 is TGCGCCAGCAGCTTGGAGTCGGATGGCTACACCTTC.

This CDR3 reads CASSSLGYEQYF. In nucleotides, the CDR3 is TGTGCCAGCAGCTCACTAGGGTACGAGCAGTACTTC. The gene calls are TRBV5-6 and TRBJ2-7; D possibly corresponds to TRBD2 (5 bases). This CDR3 is built from 12 residues. Between the trimmed V and J ends, which lost 3 bases and 4 bases, there was a span of 8 bases. The germline V gene has CDR1 SGHDT and CDR2 YYEEEE.

The chain couples TRBV5-1 to TRBJ1-1, with 9 bases lining up with TRBD1. V was pared by 9 bases and J by 0 bases, with 6 bases of the junction left unmatched. Germline V gene sequence: CDR1 SGHRS, CDR2 YFSETQ. There are 14 residues in the CDR3. CDR3 DNA sequence: TGCGCCACCAAAGGACAGGGGATGAACACTGAAGCTTTCTTT. Protein: CATKGQGMNTEAFF. Full variable domain (rest looked up from reference TRBV5-1 and TRBJ1-1): KAGVTQTPRYLIKTRGQQVTLSCSPISGHRSVSWYQQTPGQGLQFLFEYFSETQRNKGNFPGRFSGRQFSNSRSEMNVSTLELGDSALYLCATKGQGMNTEAFFGQGTRLTVV.

The chain uses TRBV5-5 and TRBJ2-6; D call uncertain. Germline CDR1 is SGHKS and CDR2 is YYEKEE (reference sequence). V was clipped by 7 bases and J by 0 bases, with 5 bases between them. This CDR3 is built from 13 residues. As DNA, the CDR3 is TGTGCCAGCGTCGACTCTGGGGCCAACGTCCTGACTTTC. Protein: CASVDSGANVLTF.

This clone showed up just a few times. The rearrangement uses TRBV5-4 and TRBJ1-2, with D possibly TRBD1 on 6 matching bases. This CDR3 spans 15 amino acids. CDR1 SGHNT and CDR2 YYREEE come from the germline V gene (reference sequence). V was shortened by 7 bases and J by 3 bases, with 19 bases between the two germline ends. CDR3 residues: CASHQGTSEDYGYTF. CDR3 DNA sequence: TGTGCCAGCCATCAGGGGACGTCCGAGGACTATGGCTACACCTTC.

This chain connects TRBV5-1 to TRBJ2-5; TRBD1 aligns across 10 bases. Germline CDR1 reads SGHRS; CDR2 reads YFSETQ. The J segment lost 3 bases and the V segment lost 3 bases, leaving 17 bases of the junction unmatched. This CDR3 is built from 19 residues. CDR3 sequence reads: CASSYSRDRGRGREETQYF. CDR3 DNA: TGCGCCAGCAGCTACTCCCGGGACAGGGGTAGGGGTCGAGAAGAGACCCAGTACTTC.

The chain employs TRBV5-8 and TRBJ2-1; D perhaps matches TRBD2 (6 bases). V lost 1 base, J lost 6 bases, and 14 bases lay in between. Germline V gene lookup returns CDR1 SGHTS and CDR2 YDEGEE. CDR3 length: 15 residues. CDR3 protein: CASSLFSSESNEQFF. In DNA, the CDR3 is TGTGCCAGCAGCTTGTTCTCTAGCGAGAGCAATGAGCAGTTCTTC.

The chain employs TRBV24-1 and TRBJ2-1; 8 bases line up with TRBD2. J lost 0 bases, V lost 3 bases, and 6 bases had no gene match. The CDR3 length is 17 residues. Germline V gives CDR1 KGHDR, CDR2 SFDVKD. The CDR3 DNA sequence: TGTGCCACCAGTGATCCTATAGCGGGGAGCTCCTACAATGAGCAGTTCTTC. It translates to CATSDPIAGSSYNEQFF.

The chain couples TRBV10-3 to TRBJ2-1; D is perhaps TRBD1 (6 bases). V was trimmed by 10 bases and J by 10 bases, leaving 20 bases between them. The germline V gene encodes CDR1 ENHRY and CDR2 SYGVKD. The CDR3 contains 13 residues. The CDR3: CATLKDSSGEQFF. The CDR3 DNA sequence: TGTGCCACACTAAAGGACAGCTCCGGGGAGCAGTTCTTC.

The chain joins TRBV4-2 to TRBJ2-2; a possible D gene is TRBD2 (6 bases). The V end lost 4 bases, the J end lost 3 bases, and 18 bases lay between the germline ends. This CDR3 has 17 residues. The germline gives CDR1 LGHNA, CDR2 YNFKEQ. In nucleotides, the CDR3 is TGTGCCAGCAGCCTCCCGAACGAGGGACTCGACACCGGGGAGCTGTTTTTT. Translation gives CASSLPNEGLDTGELFF.

Comments on this clone: With a much larger clone just one base away, this may be a read error. This chain uses TRBV6-5 with TRBJ1-1; D uncertain. The CDR3 is 13 residues long. Germline CDR1 MNHEY, CDR2 SVGAGI. V lost 0 bases, J lost 2 bases, and 4 bases lay in between. As DNA, the CDR3 is TGTGCCAGCAGTTACTCGGATAACACTGAAGCTTTCTTT. Protein product: CASSYSDNTEAFF.

This clone occurred once. The chain uses TRBV4-2 and TRBJ1-1, with 9 bases matching TRBD1. The germline gives CDR1 LGHNA, CDR2 YNFKEQ. CDR3 length: 15 amino acids. With V trimmed by 3 bases and J by 4 bases, 6 bases remained unmatched. CDR3 residues: CASSQDRGFGTEAFF. As DNA, the CDR3 is TGTGCCAGCAGCCAGGACAGGGGATTTGGCACTGAAGCTTTCTTT.

In DNA, the CDR3 is TGTGCCAGCAGCCAAGTAGCGGGAGGGCAGTATTTT. It is translated as CASSQVAGGQYF. The chain links TRBV3-1 (or the pseudogene TRBV3-2) to TRBJ2-3; 10 bases agree with TRBD2. V shed 1 base, J shed 11 bases, and the junction held 0 bases outside the gene matches. Germline loops: CDR1 LGHDT, CDR2 YNNKEL (reference sequence). This CDR3 contains 12 residues.

This chain connects TRBV5-6 to TRBJ1-3; the D gene is possibly TRBD1 (5 bases). Germline CDR1 SGHDT, CDR2 YYEEEE. The CDR3 is 15 amino acids. V lost 5 bases and J 4 bases, leaving 16 bases between the germline ends. The CDR3, as DNA: TGTGCCAGCAGTCTCCGGGGCCCTTCGGGAAACACCATATATTTT. It translates to CASSLRGPSGNTIYF. The full variable domain, in which reference TRBV5-6 and TRBJ1-3 provide the parts outside the CDR3, is DAGVTQSPTHLIKTRGQQVTLRCSPKSGHDTVSWYQQALGQGPQFIFQYYEEEERQRGNFPDRFSGHQFPNYSSELNVNALLLGDSALYLCASSLRGPSGNTIYFGEGSWLTVV.

The DNA for the CDR3 is TGTGCCAGCAGCCCCGTATTGGGGACCGACCGAGGATCACCCCTCCACTTT. As protein: CASSPVLGTDRGSPLHF. This chain joins TRBV5-5 and TRBJ1-6, with a tentative D call TRBD1 (5 bases). The ends were cut back, 4 bases at V and 10 bases at J, with 24 bases in the middle. From germline, CDR1 is SGHKS and CDR2 YYEKEE (reference sequence). This CDR3 has 17 amino acids.

This clone was detected only once. The gene calls are TRBV27 and TRBJ1-1; possibly TRBD1 for D (5 bases). The CDR3 has 16 amino acids. Trimming pared 3 bases from V and 6 bases from J, leaving 20 bases between. From germline, CDR1 is MNHEY and CDR2 SMNVEV (reference sequence). The DNA of the CDR3 is TGTGCCAGCAGTTTGACGGGAGGGTTTGGGGGGTCTGAAGCTTTCTTT. Translating gives CASSLTGGFGGSEAFF.

The table lists this clone with a few counts. The J gene is TRBJ1-1, the V gene TRBV12-3 or TRBV12-4; D unresolved. There are 11 residues in the CDR3. V lost 1 base and J 11 bases, leaving 8 bases between the germline ends. CDR3 coding DNA: TGTGCCAGCAGTTTAGGGACTAGCGCTTTCTTT. Amino acids: CASSLGTSAFF.

This clone came up once. The gene calls are TRBV19 and TRBJ2-5, with a weak D call TRBD2 (5 bases). The germline CDR1 and CDR2 sequences are LNHDA and SQIVND (reference sequence). Trimming left V 1 base short and J 4 bases short, with 16 bases between. This CDR3 has 16 residues. The CDR3 loop is CASSIGDGRTGETQYF. The CDR3, as DNA: TGTGCCAGTAGTATAGGAGATGGAAGGACTGGAGAGACCCAGTACTTC.

The chain uses TRBV11-2 and TRBJ1-1, with D possibly being TRBD1 (6 bases). CDR3 length: 16 amino acids. V was pared by 1 base and J by 6 bases, with 18 bases between. CDR1 SGHAT and CDR2 FQNNGV come from the germline V gene. CDR3 sequence reads: CASSLVSLGGSAEAFF. The CDR3 DNA sequence: TGTGCCAGCAGCTTAGTCAGTTTGGGGGGCTCCGCTGAAGCTTTCTTT.